The 20 T cell receptor beta chains given below trace back to one sample, sequenced in a study of CD8+CD57+ T cells in acquired aplastic anemia (dated by TCRdb to the late 2010s). Flow cytometry had shown CD8+CD57+ cell expansion in the patients selected for sequencing. Sequencing used an Illumina HiSeq 2000. Genomic DNA served as template for TCR beta VDJ combination and CDR3 sequence profiling. Clones were called with MiXCR by TCRdb after fastp trimmed the public reads at Q25, and only in-frame beta chains were retained. Rows with a matching CDR3 protein are joined into one entry that keeps the most common DNA and genes. The sample contains approximately 220,000 distinct CDR3 sequences, roughly half of them found a single time. The ten largest clones add up to 6.5% to 8% of the sample. The sample consisted of sorted CD4+, CD8+, or CD8+CD57+ T cells (not recorded which) from PBMCs. Receptors were obtained from a human donor with aplastic anemia.

This clonotype showed up just a few times. This chain links TRBV6-1 with TRBJ1-6; 7 bases are a match to TRBD1. The CDR3 contains 21 residues. CDR1 is MNHNS, CDR2 SASEGT, per germline. J gave up 4 bases and V 5 bases, and 23 bases lay outside the gene matches. This CDR3 is CASSYSPERVTGFIYNSPLHF. The CDR3 DNA follows: TGTGCCAGCAGTTACTCCCCGGAAAGAGTGACAGGGTTTATTTATAATTCACCCCTCCACTTT.

At least ten counts were recorded for this clonotype. In DNA, the CDR3 is TGTGCCAGCAGCAGACAATATAGCAATCAGCCCCAGCATTTT. Translation gives CASSRQYSNQPQHF. The chain combines TRBV6-5 with TRBJ1-5, with D unresolved. The CDR3 length is 14 residues. Germline V gives CDR1 MNHEY, CDR2 SVGAGI. V was clipped by 6 bases and J by 0 bases, with 9 bases between them.

The genes are TRBV10-3 and TRBJ2-2; TRBD1 is a possible D gene (5 bases). V gave up 4 bases and J gave up 1 base, with 10 bases separating them. Germline V gene lookup returns CDR1 ENHRY and CDR2 SYGVKD. The CDR3 consists of 15 residues. The chain's CDR3 is CAISGGQGNTGELFF. In nucleotides, the CDR3 is TGTGCCATCAGTGGGGGCCAGGGGAACACCGGGGAGCTGTTTTTT.

This clonotype was found once. The chain joins TRBV9 to TRBJ1-4, with unresolved D. The CDR3 spans 13 residues. V shed 4 bases and J shed 0 bases, with 4 bases lying between them. Per germline, CDR1 SGDLS and CDR2 YYNGEE. CDR3 sequence: CASSPTTNEKLFF. The CDR3 DNA sequence: TGTGCCAGCAGCCCTACAACTAATGAAAAACTGTTTTTT.

This clonotype appeared a few times. V is TRBV5-5 and J is TRBJ2-3, with TRBD2 identical over 11 bases. V shed 4 bases and J 7 bases; nucleotides not matched to a gene: 17. Germline CDR1 reads SGHKS; CDR2 reads YYEKEE (reference sequence). This CDR3 region has 18 residues. CDR3 protein: CASSLSGTSGSFEYTQYF. The DNA for the CDR3 is TGTGCCAGCAGCCTATCCGGGACTAGCGGCTCCTTCGAATATACGCAGTATTTT. Complete variable domain (other parts from reference TRBV5-5 and TRBJ2-3): DAGVTQSPTHLIKTRGQQVTLRCSPISGHKSVSWYQQVLGQGPQFIFQYYEKEERGRGNFPDRFSARQFPNYSSELNVNALLLGDSALYLCASSLSGTSGSFEYTQYFGPGTRLTVL.

This clonotype was picked up many times. V and J are TRBV24-1 and TRBJ2-1, with D uncertain. The CDR3 spans 13 residues. The V end was cut by 4 bases, the J end by 5 bases, with 8 bases between. CDR1 is KGHDR, CDR2 SFDVKD, per germline. CDR3 sequence reads: CATSDQRHNEQFF. The CDR3 region has the DNA TGTGCCACCAGTGACCAGCGCCACAATGAGCAGTTCTTC.

J is TRBJ1-2 and V is TRBV19; tentatively, D is TRBD1 (5 bases). The CDR3 has 16 residues. Looked up from germline, CDR1 is LNHDA and CDR2 is SQIVND (reference sequence). Trimming stripped 7 bases from V and 2 bases from J, with 20 bases between. CDR3 bases: TGTGCCAGTACTACGGTTTCGAGGGGAATGAACTATGGCTACACCTTC. It translates to CASTTVSRGMNYGYTF.

The V and J genes are TRBV29-1 and TRBJ2-1, with D perhaps TRBD2 (5 bases). The CDR3 contains 12 residues. The ends were cut back, 2 bases at V and 8 bases at J, with 10 bases in the middle. Germline CDR1 is SQVTM and CDR2 is ANQGSEA. This CDR3 reads CSVERGNDEQFF. CDR3 bases: TGCAGCGTTGAAAGAGGGAACGATGAGCAGTTCTTC.

The chain joins TRBV29-1 to TRBJ1-5; D may be TRBD1 (6 bases). The germline V gene encodes CDR1 SQVTM and CDR2 ANQGSEA. The CDR3 is made up of 13 amino acids. V was clipped by 6 bases and J by 3 bases, with 12 bases between them. CDR3 in amino acids: CSVRDKPNQPQHF. The CDR3 DNA reads TGCAGCGTCCGGGACAAACCCAATCAGCCCCAGCATTTT.

In this sample, this clonotype turned up many times. The chain uses TRBV7-9 and TRBJ2-7, with TRBD1 matching 11 bases. Germline V gene data show CDR1 as SEHNR and CDR2 as FQNEAQ (reference sequence). The V gene end was trimmed by 2 bases and the J gene end by 4 bases; junction bases not matched to a gene: 4. The CDR3 is made up of 15 amino acids. The CDR3 DNA reads as TGTGCCAGCAGCTTAACCGGGACAGGGGGATACGAGCAGTACTTC. Protein sequence: CASSLTGTGGYEQYF.

Points on this clonotype: One end of the junction fails to match germline, which may point to a read error. The V and J genes are TRBV27 and TRBJ1-2; TRBD1 might be the D (6 bases). This CDR3 comprises 16 residues. CDR1 and CDR2 from the germline V gene are MNHEY and SMNVEV (reference sequence). The CDR3 sequence is CASCFYLRGAWHGYTF. CDR3 sequence (DNA): TGTGCCAGCTGTTTTTATCTGCGGGGGGCATGGCATGGCTACACCTTC.

This clonotype has a count of ten or more. V and J are TRBV20-1 and TRBJ2-7, with 9 nucleotides matching TRBD2. V shed 0 bases, J shed 6 bases, and the junction held 15 bases outside the gene matches. The CDR3 consists of 17 residues. CDR1 and CDR2 from the germline V gene are DFQATT and SNEGSKA (reference sequence). CDR3 amino acids: CSARDSAGGSGGTEQYF. The CDR3 bases are TGCAGTGCTAGAGATTCGGCTGGAGGGAGCGGGGGGACCGAGCAGTACTTC.

The rearrangement links TRBV25-1 to TRBJ1-6; TRBD1 might be the D (5 bases). Germline-derived CDR1 and CDR2 are MGHDK and SYGVNS. The CDR3 has 14 residues. Trimming pared 3 bases from V and 7 bases from J, leaving 10 bases between. This chain's CDR3 is CASSEGDRNSPLHF. Written as DNA, the CDR3 is TGTGCCAGCAGTGAGGGGGATCGGAATTCACCCCTCCACTTT.

The table lists this clonotype with a few counts. In DNA form, the CDR3 reads TGTGCCAGCAGTTACTTTAACAGGGTCCTGATGAACACTGAAGCTTTCTTT. Amino acids: CASSYFNRVLMNTEAFF. This rearrangement joins TRBV6-5 to TRBJ1-1; perhaps TRBD1 as D (6 bases). The CDR3 consists of 17 residues. V lost 1 base and J 0 bases, leaving 15 bases between the germline ends. The germline gives CDR1 MNHEY, CDR2 SVGAGI.

The chain uses TRBV7-2 and TRBJ2-1, with D maybe TRBD1 (6 bases). Trimming took 3 bases from V and 7 from J, leaving 10 bases between them. The CDR3 loop spans 13 amino acids. The germline V gene has CDR1 SGHTA and CDR2 FQGNSA. The CDR3 DNA follows: TGTGCCAGCAGCTTCACCGACAGGAATGAGCAGTTCTTC. It codes for CASSFTDRNEQFF. Variable domain in full (rest from reference TRBV7-2 and TRBJ2-1): GAGVSQSPSNKVTEKGKDVELRCDPISGHTALYWYRQSLGQGLEFLIYFQGNSAPDKSGLPSDRFSAERTGGSVSTLTIQRTQQEDSAVYLCASSFTDRNEQFFGPGTRLTVL.

At least ten counts were recorded for this clonotype. The junction departs from germline at one end; a sequencing error may be responsible. J is TRBJ1-1 and V is TRBV7-9; no reliable D call. Germline CDR1 reads SEHNR; CDR2 reads FQNEAQ (reference sequence). The CDR3 loop spans 14 amino acids. CDR3: CASSLGPSNTEAFF. CDR3 in DNA: TGCGCCAGCAGCTTGGGTCCTTCGAACACTGAAGCTTTCTTT.

This clonotype was seen many times. V gene TRBV10-2 combines with J gene TRBJ2-5; TRBD2 matches at 8 bases. The J segment lost 5 bases and the V segment lost 3 bases, leaving 2 bases of the junction unmatched. CDR1 is WSHSY, CDR2 SAAADI, per germline. The CDR3 runs to 13 residues. The CDR3 DNA reads TGCGCCAGCAGTGACGTAGCGGGGGAGACCCAGTACTTC. It yields the protein CASSDVAGETQYF.

The chain uses TRBV7-6 and TRBJ2-7; TRBD2 might be the D (6 bases). V dropped 4 bases and J dropped 6 bases, with 19 bases sitting between them. This CDR3 comprises 15 residues. Looked up from germline, CDR1 is SGHVS and CDR2 is FNYEAQ. The CDR3 spells CASSSTSSDSGEQYF. In nucleotides, the CDR3 is TGTGCCAGCAGCTCCACCTCTAGCGACTCGGGCGAGCAGTACTTC.

This CDR3 is CSGGGEDYGYTF. CDR3 in DNA: TGCAGCGGGGGGGGGGAGGACTATGGCTACACCTTC. This chain uses TRBV29-1 with TRBJ1-2, with D possibly TRBD1 on 5 matching bases. There are 12 residues in the CDR3. The germline V and J ends were trimmed by 7 bases and 3 bases, with 12 bases remaining between them. The V gene's germline CDR1 is SQVTM and CDR2 ANQGSEA.

This clonotype was detected many times. J is TRBJ2-1 and V is TRBV29-1, with TRBD1 as a possible D gene (6 bases). CDR3 size: 15 residues. Germline-derived CDR1 and CDR2 are SQVTM and ANQGSEA. Trimming removed 0 bases at V and 4 bases at J, with 13 bases between. DNA for the CDR3: TGCAGCGTTGAAGAAACGACAGGCGGATACAATGAGCAGTTCTTC. Encoded protein: CSVEETTGGYNEQFF.